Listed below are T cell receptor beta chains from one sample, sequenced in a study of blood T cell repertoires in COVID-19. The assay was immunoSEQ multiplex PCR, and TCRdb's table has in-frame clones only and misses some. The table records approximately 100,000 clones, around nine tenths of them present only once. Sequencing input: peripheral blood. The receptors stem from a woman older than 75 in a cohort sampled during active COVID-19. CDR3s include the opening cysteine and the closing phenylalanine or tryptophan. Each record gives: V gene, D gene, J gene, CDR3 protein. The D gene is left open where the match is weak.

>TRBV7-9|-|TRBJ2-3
CASSLLSGAATDTQYF
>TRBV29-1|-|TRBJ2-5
CSVALSGTPVETQYF
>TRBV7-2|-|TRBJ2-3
CASSPSLYTDTQYF
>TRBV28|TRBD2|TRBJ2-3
CASSTIAGPTPF
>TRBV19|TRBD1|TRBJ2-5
CASRGQGIAETQYF
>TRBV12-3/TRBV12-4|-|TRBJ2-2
CASYKGAGELFF
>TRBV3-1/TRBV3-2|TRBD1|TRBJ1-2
CASSLRQGRTYGYTF
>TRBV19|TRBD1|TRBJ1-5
CASSIAPAGTGGGRPQHF
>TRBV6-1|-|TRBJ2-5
CASSEGQRGTQYF
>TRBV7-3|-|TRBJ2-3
CASSPSRDTQYF
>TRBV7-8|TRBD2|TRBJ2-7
CASSPTSGGTYEQYF
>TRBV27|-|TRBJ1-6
CASSSTGSPLHF
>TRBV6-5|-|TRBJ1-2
CASSYAVGQSYGYTF
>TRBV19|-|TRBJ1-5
CASSPEGGAFQPQHF
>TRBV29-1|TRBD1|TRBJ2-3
CSVDGDDRGRDTQYF
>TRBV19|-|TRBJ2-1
CASSSDRTYNEQFF
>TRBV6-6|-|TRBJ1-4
CAIRGGGEKLFF
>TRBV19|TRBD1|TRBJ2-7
CASSMDRGYEQYF
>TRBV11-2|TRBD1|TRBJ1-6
CASSSPGQVNSYNSPLHF
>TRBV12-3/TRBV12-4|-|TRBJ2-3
CASSWAATDTQYF
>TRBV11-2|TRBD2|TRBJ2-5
CASSFTSGKETQYF
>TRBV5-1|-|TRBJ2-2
CASSLKQTSATGELFF
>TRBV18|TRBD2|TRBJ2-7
CASSPRLAGSTSYEQYF
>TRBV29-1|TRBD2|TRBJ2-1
CSVLPSGGYNEQFF
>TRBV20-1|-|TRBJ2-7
CSASWGGPYEQYF
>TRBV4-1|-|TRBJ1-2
CASSQGQATHYGYTF
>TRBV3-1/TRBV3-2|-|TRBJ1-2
CASSQATANYGYTF
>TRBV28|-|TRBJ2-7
CASTHNSYEQYF
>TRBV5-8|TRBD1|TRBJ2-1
CASVGTGKRNEQFF
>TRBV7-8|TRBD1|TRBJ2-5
CASSPSGQGAWMTQYF
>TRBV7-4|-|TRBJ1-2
CASSSHPQGLLYGYTF
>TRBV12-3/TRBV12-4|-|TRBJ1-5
CASRQGINQPQHF
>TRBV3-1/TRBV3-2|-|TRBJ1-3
CASSQVIDPISGNTIYF
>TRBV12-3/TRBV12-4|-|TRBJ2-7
CASKIDYYGEQYF
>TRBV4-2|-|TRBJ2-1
CASSNREQVNEQFF
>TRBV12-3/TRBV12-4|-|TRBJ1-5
CASSLRGSQPQHF
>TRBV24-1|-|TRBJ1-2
CATSGGNRLNYGYTF